This T cell receptor (beta chain) appears in the sequencing data of a study of post-analysis software for immune sequencing data. Findings and limits, study-wide: Significantly lower normalized Chao1 diversity was seen in multiple sclerosis patients than in controls. F measure showed strong co-clustering of same-batch samples. About five TRBV segments, including TRBV5-6, TRBV5-1 and TRBV20-1, were more frequent in patients than controls.

CDR3 length: 16 amino acids. CDR1 MNHEY and CDR2 SVGEGT come from the germline V gene. V trimming: 10 bases; J trimming: 7 bases; junction bases outside the gene matches: 16. Unique molecular identifiers featured in each of the TCR beta cDNA libraries. TCRdb re-called the PCR reads through MiXCR, storing one row per CDR3 protein. The data hold 350,000 to 450,000 distinct CDR3 sequences, with roughly 40% observed a single time. Comments on this clonotype: The target antigen is unknown.

Material: blood. The chain combines TRBV6-2 or TRBV6-3 with TRBJ1-5; 10 bases map to TRBD1. This receptor was taken from a girl aged 2-9 years with multiple sclerosis. The CDR3 is CATQTRDRGVEQPQHF. The CDR3 DNA reads TGTGCCACCCAAACCCGGGACAGGGGAGTGGAGCAGCCCCAGCATTTT.